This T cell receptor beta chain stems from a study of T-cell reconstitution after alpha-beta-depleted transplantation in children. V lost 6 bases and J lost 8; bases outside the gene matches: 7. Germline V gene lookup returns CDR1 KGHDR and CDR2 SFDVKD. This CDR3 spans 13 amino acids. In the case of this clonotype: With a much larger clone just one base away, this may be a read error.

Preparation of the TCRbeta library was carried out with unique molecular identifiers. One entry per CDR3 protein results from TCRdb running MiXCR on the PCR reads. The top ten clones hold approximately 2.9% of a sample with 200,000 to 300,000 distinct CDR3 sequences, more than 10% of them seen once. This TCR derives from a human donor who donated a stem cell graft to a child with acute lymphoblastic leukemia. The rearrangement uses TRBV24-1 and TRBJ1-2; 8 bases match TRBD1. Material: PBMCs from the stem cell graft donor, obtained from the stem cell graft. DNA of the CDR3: TGTGCCACCAGTCATCTGTCAGGGGGCGGCTACACCTTC. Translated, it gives CATSHLSGGGYTF.